What follows are 32 T cell receptor beta chains derived from one specimen sequenced in a study of neurological immune-mediated disorders. Via MiXCR, TCRdb re-called the 5' RACE reads, giving one row per CDR3 protein. The data contain about 19,000 distinct CDR3 sequences, approximately 2.5% of them singletons. Source material: PBMCs. These receptors were obtained from a woman under 30 with multiple sclerosis.

The sample holds many counts of this clonotype. The chain combines TRBV20-1 with TRBJ1-5; D gene unclear. V was shortened by 6 bases and J by 1 base, with 13 bases between the two germline ends. The CDR3 is made up of 14 amino acids. CDR1 and CDR2 from the germline V gene are DFQATT and SNEGSKA (reference sequence). The CDR3 sequence is CSAWFGVSNQPQHF. The CDR3 DNA reads as TGCAGTGCATGGTTTGGGGTGAGCAATCAGCCCCAGCATTTT.

This clonotype was seen repeatedly, ten times or more. This chain joins TRBV20-1 and TRBJ1-1; the D gene is possibly TRBD1 (5 bases). Per germline, CDR1 DFQATT and CDR2 SNEGSKA (reference sequence). CDR3 length equals 13 residues. Trimming stripped 2 bases from V and 1 base from J, with 8 bases between. The CDR3 bases are TGCAGTGCTAGAAGGCAGGGGAACACTGAAGCTTTCTTT. It yields the protein CSARRQGNTEAFF.

This clonotype was seen at least ten times. The chain couples TRBV20-1 to TRBJ1-2; no definite D call. Trimming pared 0 bases from V and 5 bases from J, leaving 13 bases between. The CDR3 is 14 amino acids. Germline CDR1 and CDR2: DFQATT and SNEGSKA (reference sequence). Written as DNA, the CDR3 is TGCAGTGCTAGAGATTATAGGCTCCTTTATGGCTACACCTTC. Translating it yields CSARDYRLLYGYTF.

In this sample, this clonotype turned up many times. This sequence joins TRBV11-2 and TRBJ2-3; D is ambiguous. Germline CDR1 is SGHAT and CDR2 is FQNNGV. V lost 4 bases to trimming and J lost 6 bases, with 11 bases between them. This CDR3 has 13 residues. The chain's CDR3 is CASSSGPKDTQYF. Here the CDR3 DNA reads TGTGCCAGCAGCTCCGGCCCAAAGGATACGCAGTATTTT. Using reference TRBV11-2 and TRBJ2-3 for the parts outside the CDR3, the full variable domain is EAGVAQSPRYKIIEKRQSVAFWCNPISGHATLYWYQQILGQGPKLLIQFQNNGVVDDSQLPKDRFSAERLKGVDSTLKIQPAKLEDSAVYLCASSSGPKDTQYFGPGTRLTVL.

The sample holds many counts of this clonotype. CDR3 nucleotides: TGTGCCAGCAGTTTCCCTTCGCAGGGACGCGATACGCAGTATTTT. Protein: CASSFPSQGRDTQYF. This chain links TRBV12-3 or TRBV12-4 with TRBJ2-3; D tentatively reads TRBD1 or TRBD2 (5 bases each). The V end lost 3 bases, the J end lost 6 bases, and 16 bases lay between the germline ends. The CDR3 has 15 residues.

This clonotype has at least ten counts. The V call is TRBV12-3 or TRBV12-4, the J call TRBJ2-3; 9 nucleotides agree with TRBD1. The CDR3 is 14 residues long. After removal of 6 bases from V and 4 bases from J, the junction contained 5 bases not matched to a gene. The CDR3 bases are TGTGCCAGCAGGCGGACAGGGGAGTCAGATACGCAGTATTTT. The encoded protein is CASRRTGESDTQYF.

This clonotype has ten or more counts. The V call is TRBV12-3 or TRBV12-4, the J call TRBJ1-1; D is uncertain. This CDR3 comprises 14 residues. V lost 3 bases, J lost 3 bases, and 11 bases lay in between. CDR3 loop: CASSFGNPDTEAFF. The CDR3 DNA reads TGTGCCAGCAGTTTTGGGAATCCCGACACTGAAGCTTTCTTT.

There are many counts of this clonotype. CDR3: CASSLEWNEQFF. CDR3 sequence (DNA): TGTGCCAGCAGCTTAGAGTGGAATGAGCAGTTCTTC. V is TRBV5-6 and J is TRBJ2-1, with D hard to call. CDR1 and CDR2 from the germline V gene are SGHDT and YYEEEE. The CDR3 length is 12 residues. Trimming left V 2 bases short and J 7 bases short, with 7 bases between.

This clonotype has just a few counts. This chain uses TRBV5-1 with TRBJ1-4; D perhaps matches TRBD1 (6 bases). This CDR3 region has 16 residues. The germline CDR1 and CDR2 sequences are SGHRS and YFSETQ. Trimming left V 3 bases short and J 0 bases short, with 12 bases between. CDR3 coding DNA: TGCGCCAGCAGCTCCGGACAGTTTGCAACTAATGAAAAACTGTTTTTT. Translated: CASSSGQFATNEKLFF.

Ten or more counts support this clonotype. V usage is TRBV20-1 and J usage is TRBJ2-3, with 7 positions matching TRBD2. Germline values: CDR1 DFQATT, CDR2 SNEGSKA (reference sequence). The junction had 6 bases not matched to a gene; V was cut back by 6 bases and J by 0 bases. The CDR3 totals 14 residues. The CDR3 loop is CSAASGISTDTQYF. The CDR3 coding sequence is TGCAGTGCCGCAAGCGGGATCAGCACAGATACGCAGTATTTT.

This clonotype has at least ten counts. This rearrangement joins TRBV6-2 or TRBV6-3 to TRBJ1-1; D remains unclear. V was cut by 2 bases and J by 10 bases, with 8 bases left in between. CDR3 length equals 11 residues. The germline gives CDR1 MNHEY, CDR2 SVGEGT. This CDR3 reads CASSYRKGAFF. In nucleotides, the CDR3 is TGTGCCAGCAGTTACCGCAAGGGAGCTTTCTTT.

In this sample, this clonotype turned up many times. The V call is TRBV5-6, the J call TRBJ2-5, with D maybe TRBD1 (5 bases). The germline V gene encodes CDR1 SGHDT and CDR2 YYEEEE. The V gene lost 6 bases and the J gene lost 2 bases, with 11 bases spanning the gap. The CDR3 is 13 amino acids. The chain's CDR3 is CASNLDRQETQYF. The CDR3 region has the DNA TGTGCCAGCAACTTAGACAGACAAGAGACCCAGTACTTC. Drawing the rest from reference TRBV5-6 and TRBJ2-5, the complete variable domain is DAGVTQSPTHLIKTRGQQVTLRCSPKSGHDTVSWYQQALGQGPQFIFQYYEEEERQRGNFPDRFSGHQFPNYSSELNVNALLLGDSALYLCASNLDRQETQYFGPGTRLLVL.

This clonotype came up many times. This chain uses TRBV12-3 or TRBV12-4 with TRBJ1-1; D gene unclear. The CDR3 loop spans 15 amino acids. Trimming stripped 6 bases from V and 4 bases from J, with 18 bases between. This chain's CDR3 is CASRYRSGRGTEAFF. The CDR3 bases are TGTGCCAGCAGGTACCGGTCGGGAAGAGGCACTGAAGCTTTCTTT.

This clonotype came up many times. The chain is built from TRBV5-1 and TRBJ2-7, with 9 bases lining up with TRBD1. CDR3 length: 18 amino acids. Germline V gene data show CDR1 as SGHRS and CDR2 as YFSETQ. After removal of 0 bases from V and 1 base from J, the junction contained 11 bases not matched to a gene. This chain's CDR3 is CASSLAAVWGQGSYEQYF. The CDR3 coding sequence is TGCGCCAGCAGCTTGGCCGCTGTCTGGGGACAGGGTTCCTACGAGCAGTACTTC.

In its sample, this clonotype was seen once. The chain couples TRBV18 to TRBJ1-1, with D maybe TRBD1 (5 bases). CDR1 is KGHSH, CDR2 LQKENI, per germline. Trimming took 5 bases from V and 1 from J, leaving 14 bases between them. CDR3 length: 15 amino acids. This CDR3 is CASSNHGGENTEAFF. In nucleotides, the CDR3 is TGTGCCAGCTCAAACCACGGGGGTGAGAACACTGAAGCTTTCTTT. The full variable domain, rest sourced from reference TRBV18 and TRBJ1-1, is NAGVMQNPRHLVRRRGQEARLRCSPMKGHSHVYWYRQLPEEGLKFMVYLQKENIIDESGMPKERFSAEFPKEGPSILRIQQVVRGDSAAYFCASSNHGGENTEAFFGQGTRLTVV.

This clonotype was recorded at least ten times. The chain has TRBV29-1 and TRBJ1-2, with 8 bases fitting TRBD1. V trimming: 5 bases; J trimming: 4 bases; junction bases outside the gene matches: 15. This CDR3 comprises 16 residues. Germline V gene lookup returns CDR1 SQVTM and CDR2 ANQGSEA. The CDR3 DNA is TGCAGCGTTTTTTCCCCAGGGGGCGTCGACGGCTATGGCTACACCTTC. Residues: CSVFSPGGVDGYGYTF.

At least ten counts were recorded for this clonotype. This chain uses TRBV3-1 with TRBJ2-5; D possibly corresponds to TRBD2 (5 bases). Germline CDR1 and CDR2: LGHDT and YNNKEL (reference sequence). The CDR3 has 13 amino acids. The ends were cut back, 1 base at V and 4 bases at J, with 7 bases in the middle. The DNA of the CDR3 is TGTGCCAGCAGCCAAGTACGGGGAGAGACCCAGTACTTC. Protein: CASSQVRGETQYF.

This clonotype was counted ten times or more. The chain combines TRBV7-2 with TRBJ1-2; perhaps TRBD1 as D (5 bases). The length of the CDR3 is 13 residues. The germline gives CDR1 SGHTA, CDR2 FQGNSA. The V end was cut by 1 base, the J end by 7 bases, with 10 bases between. The CDR3 region has the DNA TGTGCCAGCAGCTTAGGATGGGGGACTGGCTACACCTTC. It specifies CASSLGWGTGYTF.

This clonotype was observed at least ten times. V and J are TRBV12-3 or TRBV12-4 and TRBJ1-4; TRBD1 might be the D (5 bases). With 4 bases removed from V and 5 bases from J, the gap between germline ends came to 14 bases. The CDR3 contains 15 residues. The CDR3 spells CASSSRDGRNEKLFF. CDR3 nucleotide sequence: TGTGCCAGCAGTTCCAGGGACGGAAGGAATGAAAAACTGTTTTTT.

This clonotype was observed at least ten times. This sequence joins TRBV20-1 and TRBJ1-2, with TRBD1 matching 7 bases. V lost 3 bases and J lost 7; bases outside the gene matches: 5. The CDR3 is 12 residues long. Germline values: CDR1 DFQATT, CDR2 SNEGSKA (reference sequence). The CDR3 DNA reads TGCAGTGCTAGTCAGGGGGTCGGTGGCTACACCTTC. It yields the protein CSASQGVGGYTF.

This chain joins TRBV6-5 and TRBJ1-2, with 10 bases that match TRBD1. Trimming removed 5 bases from V and 6 bases from J; junction bases left unmatched: 3. Germline V lookup: CDR1 MNHEY, CDR2 SVGAGI. The CDR3 consists of 13 residues. In DNA form, the CDR3 reads TGTGCCAGCAGTCGAGGGACAGGGGATGGCTACACCTTC. Its protein product is CASSRGTGDGYTF.

This clonotype was counted ten times or more. The genes are TRBV21-1 and TRBJ2-7; TRBD1 is taken as the D call from the table, unchecked against the DNA. TRBV21-1 is noted as a pseudogene. This CDR3 has 17 residues. CDR3 residues: CASSDEPGQGFSYEQYV. The CDR3 DNA is TGTGCCAGCAGCGACGAACCGGGACAGGGATTCTCCTACGAGCAGTACGTC.

This clonotype was seen many times. The J gene is TRBJ2-3, the V gene TRBV6-2 or TRBV6-3; D uncertain. The CDR3 is 15 residues long. Germline lookup yields CDR1 MNHEY and CDR2 SVGEGT. Between the trimmed V and J ends, which lost 7 bases and 1 base, there was a span of 15 bases. The CDR3, as DNA: TGTGCCAGCATCCTCCCGGTAGGAGGCACAGATACGCAGTATTTT. Protein: CASILPVGGTDTQYF.

This clonotype has ten or more counts. The V gene is TRBV29-1, the J gene TRBJ1-4; no clear D. The CDR3 runs 11 residues. Trimming shortened V by 8 bases and J by 8 bases, and 12 bases separated the two germline ends. Germline lookup yields CDR1 SQVTM and CDR2 ANQGSEA. Here the CDR3 DNA reads TGCAGCTTTTACCTCGGCGAAAAACTGTTTTTT. It encodes CSFYLGEKLFF.

This clonotype was counted many times. The chain uses TRBV12-3 or TRBV12-4 and TRBJ2-1; 11 bases align to TRBD1. The CDR3 consists of 13 residues. The junction had 2 bases not matched to a gene; V was cut back by 7 bases and J by 6 bases. The CDR3 sequence is CASKGQGANEQFF. For the CDR3, the DNA is TGTGCCAGCAAAGGACAGGGGGCCAATGAGCAGTTCTTC.

This clonotype was seen more than once but under ten times. This chain links TRBV10-3 with TRBJ1-2; weak D call: TRBD1 (6 bases). Per the germline V gene, CDR1 is ENHRY and CDR2 is SYGVKD. The CDR3 runs to 17 residues. V was clipped by 4 bases and J by 0 bases, with 18 bases between them. As DNA, the CDR3 is TGTGCCATCAGTGGATTGGAGGGGGGCCTTTCTAACTATGGCTACACCTTC. Translation gives CAISGLEGGLSNYGYTF.

CDR3 in DNA: TGCGCCAGCAGCCAAAGGCCCCCAAGAGGCACAGATACGCAGTATTTT. It yields the protein CASSQRPPRGTDTQYF. The rearrangement uses TRBV4-1 and TRBJ2-3, with no clear D. CDR3 size: 16 residues. V was shortened by 2 bases and J by 1 base, with 13 bases between the two germline ends. CDR1 and CDR2 (germline): MGHRA, YSYEKL.

This clonotype was recorded many times. This sequence joins TRBV20-1 and TRBJ2-1, with D uncertain. This CDR3 spans 12 amino acids. Trimming took 3 bases from V and 10 from J, leaving 13 bases between them. CDR1 and CDR2 from the germline V gene are DFQATT and SNEGSKA (reference sequence). The CDR3 nucleotides read TGCAGTGCTAGTATGACGGCCTGGGAGCAGTTCTTC. As protein: CSASMTAWEQFF.

This clonotype occurred many times. The V and J genes are TRBV7-9 and TRBJ2-7; tentatively, D is TRBD2 (6 bases). From germline, CDR1 is SEHNR and CDR2 FQNEAQ (reference sequence). Trimming pared 5 bases from V and 3 bases from J, leaving 17 bases between. The CDR3 runs 15 residues. CDR3 sequence: CASSQVGGSGYEQYF. CDR3 DNA: TGTGCCAGCAGCCAGGTCGGGGGATCCGGCTACGAGCAGTACTTC.

This clonotype was seen ten or more times. The chain employs TRBV25-1 and TRBJ2-5, with D possibly matching TRBD1 (6 bases). V dropped 6 bases and J dropped 5 bases, with 13 bases sitting between them. CDR3 length: 13 amino acids. Germline V gene sequence: CDR1 MGHDK, CDR2 SYGVNS. The DNA for the CDR3 is TGTGCCAGCAGCCATGACAGGTGGGAGACCCAGTACTTC. As protein: CASSHDRWETQYF.

This clonotype was picked up many times. This chain uses TRBV2 with TRBJ2-7; no definite D call. This CDR3 has 13 amino acids. In germline, CDR1 is SNHLY, CDR2 FYNNEI. Trimming left V 1 base short and J 3 bases short, with 7 bases between. The DNA for the CDR3 is TGTGCCAGCAGTGAAGTCGTCCACTACGAGCAGTACGTC. Translation: CASSEVVHYEQYV.

This clonotype was found many times. The V gene is TRBV12-3 or TRBV12-4, the J gene TRBJ1-5; D is perhaps TRBD1 (5 bases). The length of the CDR3 is 14 residues. Trimming cost V 5 bases and J 0 bases, with 8 bases left between them. CDR3 DNA sequence: TGTGCCAGCAGTCGACAGAATAGCAATCAGCCCCAGCATTTT. Its translation: CASSRQNSNQPQHF.